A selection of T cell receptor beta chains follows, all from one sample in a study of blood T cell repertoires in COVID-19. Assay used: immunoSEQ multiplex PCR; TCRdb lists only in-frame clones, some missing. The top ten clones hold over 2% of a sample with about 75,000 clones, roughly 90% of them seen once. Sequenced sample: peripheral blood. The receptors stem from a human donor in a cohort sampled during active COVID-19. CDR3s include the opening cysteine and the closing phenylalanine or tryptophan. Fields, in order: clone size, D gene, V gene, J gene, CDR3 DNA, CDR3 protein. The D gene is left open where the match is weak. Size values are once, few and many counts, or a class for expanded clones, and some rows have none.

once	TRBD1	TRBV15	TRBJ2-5	TGTGCCACCAGCCCGCGACAGGGTTTGGATTGGGAGACCCAGTACTTC	CATSPRQGLDWETQYF
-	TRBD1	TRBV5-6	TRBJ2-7	TGTGCCAGCAACCTCGGACAGGGATCCTACGAGCAGTACTTC	CASNLGQGSYEQYF
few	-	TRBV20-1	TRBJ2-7	TGCAGTGCTAGATCTGGGCACGAGCAGTACTTC	CSARSGHEQYF
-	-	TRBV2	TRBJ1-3	TGTGCCAGCATGATAGAGGTTACCTCTGGAAACACCATATATTTT	CASMIEVTSGNTIYF
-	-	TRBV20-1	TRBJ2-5	TGCAGTGCTAGTGAACAGATAATCAGGGAGACCCAGTACTTC	CSASEQIIRETQYF
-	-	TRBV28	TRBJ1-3	TGTGCCAGCAGTTTGGGGGGTGGACTCTCTGGAAACACCATATATTTT	CASSLGGGLSGNTIYF
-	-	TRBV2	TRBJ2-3	TGTGCCAGCATCGGAGATACGCAGTATTTT	CASIGDTQYF
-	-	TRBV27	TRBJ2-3	TGTGCCACCAAAGCGGGACAAGCACATGATACGCAGTATTTT	CATKAGQAHDTQYF
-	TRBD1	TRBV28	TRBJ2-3	TGTGCCAGCAGTCAAACCTGGACAGGGCGGGCAGATACGCAGTATTTT	CASSQTWTGRADTQYF
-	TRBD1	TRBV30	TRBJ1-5	TGTGCCTGGAGTGCGGACAGGGGGTTTGAGCCCCAGCATTTT	CAWSADRGFEPQHF
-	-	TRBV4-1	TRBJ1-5	TGCGCCAGCAGCCAAGAACTGTACAATCAGCCCCAGCATTTT	CASSQELYNQPQHF
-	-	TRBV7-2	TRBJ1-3	TGTGCCAGCAGCTTGGAGGGGACCACTGGAAACACCATATATTTT	CASSLEGTTGNTIYF
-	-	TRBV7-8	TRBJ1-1	TGTGCCAGCAGCTTGGGGGGAGTGAACACTGAAGCTTTCTTT	CASSLGGVNTEAFF
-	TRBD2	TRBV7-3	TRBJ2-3	TGTGCCAGCAGCATAGCGGGTGTTAAAGATACGCAGTATTTT	CASSIAGVKDTQYF
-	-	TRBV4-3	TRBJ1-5	TGCGCCAGCAGCCAAGAGATGGGGGGTAATCAGCCCCAGCATTTT	CASSQEMGGNQPQHF
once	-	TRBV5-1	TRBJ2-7	TGCGCCAGCAGCTTGGAGGGAGGCGGCTCCTACGAGCAGTACTTC	CASSLEGGGSYEQYF
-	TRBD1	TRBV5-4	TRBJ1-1	TGTGCCAGCAGCTTGGGGGGACAGGGGCCGACTGAAGCTTTCTTT	CASSLGGQGPTEAFF
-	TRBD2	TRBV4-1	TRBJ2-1	TGCGCCAGCAGCCAAGCAAATTTAGGCGGGGGGGGCAATGAGCAGTTCTTC	CASSQANLGGGGNEQFF
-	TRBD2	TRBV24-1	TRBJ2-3	TGTGCCATCCCAGGGGTAGCGGGGACAGATACGCAGTATTTT	CAIPGVAGTDTQYF
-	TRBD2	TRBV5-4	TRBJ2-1	TGTGCCAGCAGCCAGGGACTAGCAGGTAATGAGCAGTTCTTC	CASSQGLAGNEQFF
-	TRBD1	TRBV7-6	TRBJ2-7	TGTGCCAGCAGCGCCAGACAGGGAAGCGAGCAGTACTTC	CASSARQGSEQYF
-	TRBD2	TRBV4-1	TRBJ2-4	TGCGCCAGCAGCGTAACTAGCGGGAACAAAAACATTCAGTACTTC	CASSVTSGNKNIQYF
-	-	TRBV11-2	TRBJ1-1	TGTGCCAGCAGCTTGGGGGGGAGAGACACTGAAGCTTTCTTT	CASSLGGRDTEAFF